Here is one T cell receptor beta chain with its context. Its antigen remains undetermined. Base qualities are not recorded, but no much larger clone differs from it by a single base. Other DNA sequences in this sample translate to the same CDR3. The CDR3, from cysteine to phenylalanine, totals 16 residues. Solely the CDR3 DNA is kept, with 48 bases framed from the first base. The germline V gene sets CDR1 to LGHNA and CDR2 to YSLEER. The germline V and J ends show losses of 4 bases and 4 bases respectively, and no gene match explains 6 bases of the junction. The collaborating institutions used their own protocols to collect whole blood in K2EDTA tubes. Collaborator samples were shipped for TCRbeta analysis as frozen whole blood, isolated PBMCs, or DNA extracted from either sample type. This sample was taken from a study of blood T cell repertoires in COVID-19 (dated by TCRdb to the early 2020s). Background for the entire study: Samples from collaborators originated in the United States, Italy and Spain and spanned both the acute and convalescent phases of COVID-19. Subjects who had been exposed to COVID-19, were actively infected with it, or had recovered from it provided the deeply sampled blood TCRbeta repertoires that made up the dataset. Nearly every sample came with metadata listing a de-identified subject ID, COVID-19 status, age in years and sex. The samples were drawn from two sources: the first 160 participants of the ongoing ImmuneRACE study, and 1,000 to 1,500 subjects contributed by 6 global collaborators. The material from the prospective study consisted of cDNA or gDNA derived from T cells, B-cell-depleted T cells, or PBMCs. The repertoires were released in a freely available public database meant as a resource for research on the immune response to SARS-CoV-2. HLA class I and class II types, where available, came from metadata supplied by the sample provider rather than from assay-based typing. Overall study outcomes, separate from this receptor: The amount of clinical and demographic metadata varied by source and participant and was provided uncurated.

TCRbeta CDR3 regions were amplified from genomic DNA using the immunoSEQ Assay, a bias-controlled multiplex PCR. From the authors' description of their analysis: The number of nucleated cells in each sample was estimated from the amplification of reference gene primers within the assay. To quantify the absolute abundance of each unique TCRbeta CDR3 rearrangement, sequence reads were collapsed and filtered. Productive Simpson clonality was computed per sample as the square root of Simpson's diversity index over productive rearrangements. The table comes from immuneACCESS by way of TCRdb, which keeps in-frame sequences with V and J called. Part of the clones is missing from these tables; in studies checked, under half for an unresolved V gene and the rest for unknown reasons. That table gives V, J and clone size, and the DNA gave D and trimming. The table for this sample lists a few hundred thousand clones; roughly 80% of them were counted only once. The ten most abundant clones make up 4% to 4.5% of the sample.

The sample consisted of peripheral blood. This TCR was recovered from a man between 60 and 70 years old with acute or convalescent COVID-19. The rearrangement joined TRBV4-3 to TRBJ2-3; 12 junctional bases match TRBD2. The CDR3 corresponds to CASSRLLAGGPDTQYF. Here is the DNA: TGCGCCAGCAGCCGACTCCTAGCGGGAGGGCCAGATACGCAGTATTTT.